A single sample is the source of the 24 T cell receptor beta chains below, sequenced in a study of T cells in Graves' hyperthyroidism and ophthalmopathy. The investigators amplified TCR beta CDR3 regions from RNA transcripts. First-round RT-PCR targeting the TCR CDR3 was performed with the HTBI primer set. TCRdb fed the multiplex PCR reads into MiXCR, producing one record per CDR3 protein. The table records around 420,000 distinct CDR3 sequences, about an eighth of them present only once. Sequencing was carried out using blood. These receptors originate from a woman between 18 and 30 years old with Graves' hyperthyroidism.

This clonotype was observed many times. The chain links TRBV20-1 to TRBJ2-7, with a tentative D call TRBD2 (6 bases). Trimming stripped 2 bases from V and 3 bases from J, with 14 bases between. Germline CDR1 and CDR2: DFQATT and SNEGSKA (reference sequence). This CDR3 has 14 residues. CDR3: CSARPTSLGYEQYF. DNA for the CDR3: TGCAGTGCTAGACCGACTAGTCTGGGCTACGAGCAGTACTTC.

This clonotype was picked up a small number of times. The rearrangement links TRBV20-1 to TRBJ1-2; 8 nucleotides align to TRBD1. CDR1 and CDR2 from the germline V gene are DFQATT and SNEGSKA (reference sequence). The ends lost 2 bases at V and 6 bases at J; junction bases unmatched: 14. The CDR3 runs to 16 residues. This CDR3 reads CSARKNPGQVRDGYTF. For the CDR3, the DNA is TGCAGTGCTAGAAAGAACCCGGGACAGGTCCGGGATGGCTACACCTTC.

With respect to this clonotype: Germline is not matched at one junction end, which may reflect a read error. This chain links TRBV6-4 with TRBJ1-2; 9 bases are shared with TRBD1. The CDR3 totals 15 residues. In germline, CDR1 is MRHNA, CDR2 SNTAGT. The CDR3 protein is CASSYSPTGGYGYTF. CDR3 nucleotide sequence: TGTGCCAGCAGTTACTCGCCGACAGGGGGCTATGGCTACACCTTC.

This chain uses TRBV19 with TRBJ2-3, with a weak D call TRBD2 (7 bases). This CDR3 is built from 16 residues. V lost 8 bases and J lost 3, with 21 bases in between. Germline CDR1 LNHDA, CDR2 SQIVND (reference sequence). CDR3 loop: CASQQWGGLGTDTQYF. CDR3 nucleotides: TGTGCCAGTCAACAATGGGGGGGGCTCGGGACAGATACGCAGTATTTT.

This clonotype was seen repeatedly, ten times or more. This rearrangement joins TRBV12-3 or TRBV12-4 to TRBJ1-6; possible D gene TRBD1, 6 bases. The CDR3 contains 15 residues. V was shortened by 1 base and J by 5 bases, with 9 bases between the two germline ends. CDR3 sequence (DNA): TGTGCCAGCAGTTTAGGCGGACAGAATAATTCACCCCTCCACTTT. Its protein product is CASSLGGQNNSPLHF.

This clonotype has a handful of counts. The V and J genes are TRBV11-2 and TRBJ1-2; D is ambiguous. The CDR3 totals 17 residues. Germline CDR1 SGHAT, CDR2 FQNNGV. V lost 5 bases and J 3 bases, leaving 22 bases between the germline ends. CDR3 amino acids: CASSPVVGSRRDYGYTF. The CDR3 DNA follows: TGTGCCAGCAGCCCAGTAGTGGGGTCAAGGAGGGACTATGGCTACACCTTC.

Regarding this clonotype: Possible read error: a much larger clone is one base away. The genes are TRBV7-2 and TRBJ2-1; D uncertain. The DNA end is more similar to TRBJ2-7, so the J call may be wrong. Germline V gives CDR1 SGHTA, CDR2 FQGNSA. CDR3 length equals 12 residues. The CDR3 DNA is TGTGCCAGCGGCTTGGGCGTGGGTGAGCAGTACTTC. As protein: CASGLGVGEQYF.

This clonotype was detected ten times or more. The chain recombines TRBV5-1 with TRBJ1-5; D perhaps matches TRBD1 (5 bases). The CDR3 runs to 15 residues. V lost 4 bases, J lost 0 bases, and 11 bases lay in between. CDR1 SGHRS and CDR2 YFSETQ come from the germline V gene. Here the CDR3 DNA reads TGCGCCAGCAGCAGGGACGGCTATAGCAATCAGCCCCAGCATTTT. Translating gives CASSRDGYSNQPQHF.

The rearrangement links TRBV5-1 to TRBJ2-4; 12 nucleotides align to TRBD2. The CDR3 consists of 16 residues. V shed 5 bases, J shed 3 bases, and the junction held 6 bases outside the gene matches. CDR1 and CDR2 from the germline V gene are SGHRS and YFSETQ. The DNA for the CDR3 is TGCGCCAGCAGTAATGGACTAGCGGGGCACAAAAACATTCAGTACTTC. Protein sequence: CASSNGLAGHKNIQYF.

This clonotype was recorded many times. This chain uses TRBV3-1 with TRBJ2-7; TRBD2 matches 7 bases. Germline V gene sequence: CDR1 LGHDT, CDR2 YNNKEL (reference sequence). This CDR3 has 17 residues. V dropped 3 bases and J dropped 2; count of bases not matched to a gene: 13. The CDR3 spells CASSQLRGAGKPYEQYF. CDR3 coding DNA: TGTGCCAGCAGCCAGCTTCGAGGAGCGGGGAAACCCTACGAGCAGTACTTC.

This clonotype has a count of ten or more. This chain uses TRBV2 with TRBJ2-7, with 7 bases lining up with TRBD1. Per germline, CDR1 SNHLY and CDR2 FYNNEI. The CDR3 covers 12 residues. With V trimmed by 7 bases and J by 2 bases, 2 bases remained unmatched. CDR3 nucleotides: TGTGCCAGCATGACAGGGCCCTACGAGCAGTACTTC. Translating it yields CASMTGPYEQYF.

The chain links TRBV13 to TRBJ2-5, with 10 bases that match TRBD2. The CDR3 length is 13 residues. Trimming took 5 bases from V and 10 from J; bases not matched to a gene: 7. Germline V lookup: CDR1 PRHDT, CDR2 FYEKMQ (reference sequence). Here the CDR3 reads CASSVSQREGQYF. DNA for the CDR3: TGTGCCAGCAGCGTTTCCCAGCGGGAGGGCCAGTACTTC.

This clonotype came up a few times. The chain is built from TRBV27 and TRBJ1-4; 12 nucleotides agree with TRBD1. Germline trimming cut 3 bases from V and 6 bases from J; bases unmatched to any gene: 14. The CDR3 is made up of 19 amino acids. The germline gives CDR1 MNHEY, CDR2 SMNVEV (reference sequence). The CDR3 nucleotides are TGTGCCAGCAGTTTCACACCCCCGGGACAGGGGGCAGCTGATGAAAAACTGTTTTTT. This translates into CASSFTPPGQGAADEKLFF.

This sequence joins TRBV18 and TRBJ2-3; possible D gene TRBD1, 6 bases. The CDR3 is 16 amino acids. V was cut by 6 bases and J by 0 bases, with 16 bases left in between. Germline CDR1 KGHSH, CDR2 LQKENI. CDR3 DNA: TGTGCCAGCTCCCCCCAGGGGACAACTAGCACAGATACGCAGTATTTT. Encoded protein: CASSPQGTTSTDTQYF.

This clonotype was recorded at least ten times. The genes are TRBV15 and TRBJ1-1, with TRBD1 matching over 7 bases. There are 15 residues in the CDR3. J lost 4 bases, V lost 1 base, and 6 bases had no gene match. Germline values: CDR1 LNHNV, CDR2 YYDKDF (reference sequence). The CDR3 sequence: CATSRGDRDGTEAFF. The DNA of the CDR3 is TGTGCCACCAGCAGAGGCGACAGGGATGGCACTGAAGCTTTCTTT.

The chain carries TRBV2 and TRBJ2-2, with D maybe TRBD1 (6 bases). The V gene's germline CDR1 is SNHLY and CDR2 FYNNEI. V shed 2 bases and J shed 5 bases, with 12 bases lying between them. The CDR3 loop spans 15 amino acids. As DNA, the CDR3 is TGTGCCAGCAGTGAATCTCCAGGGGTAACCGGGGAGCTGTTTTTT. Its translation: CASSESPGVTGELFF.

In this sample, this clonotype turned up many times. The V call is TRBV5-1, the J call TRBJ2-1, with TRBD2 identical over 13 bases. The germline CDR1 and CDR2 sequences are SGHRS and YFSETQ. This CDR3 has 18 amino acids. The J segment lost 4 bases and the V segment lost 1 base, leaving 8 bases of the junction unmatched. DNA of the CDR3: TGCGCCAGCAGCTTGAATCCAGGACTAGCGGGAGTATACAATGAGCAGTTCTTC. Translation: CASSLNPGLAGVYNEQFF. The full variable domain, with the rest looked up from reference TRBV5-1 and TRBJ2-1, is KAGVTQTPRYLIKTRGQQVTLSCSPISGHRSVSWYQQTPGQGLQFLFEYFSETQRNKGNFPGRFSGRQFSNSRSEMNVSTLELGDSALYLCASSLNPGLAGVYNEQFFGPGTRLTVL.

This clonotype was detected a few times. Possible read error: a much larger clone is one base away. The chain uses TRBV18 and TRBJ2-1; 8 nucleotides agree with TRBD1. The CDR3 length is 13 residues. Germline loops: CDR1 KGHSH, CDR2 LQKENI. Trimming cost V 3 bases and J 9 bases; bases outside gene matches: 4. This chain's CDR3 is CASSPTGAAEQFF. CDR3 in DNA: TGTGCCAGCTCACCGACAGGGGCGGCTGAGCAGTTCTTC.

This clonotype was picked up a small number of times. A much bigger clone sits one base away, suggesting this may be a read error. The chain carries TRBV28 and TRBJ1-1, with a tentative D call TRBD1 (5 bases). Germline loops: CDR1 MDHEN, CDR2 SYDVKM. This CDR3 has 11 amino acids. This chain's CDR3 is CVSRENTEAFF. The DNA for the CDR3 is TGTGTCAGCAGGGAGAACACTGAAGCTTTCTTT.

The sample holds many counts of this clonotype. The gene calls are TRBV12-3 or TRBV12-4 and TRBJ2-3, with TRBD2 as a possible D gene (5 bases). With 8 bases removed from V and 2 bases from J, the gap between germline ends came to 11 bases. This CDR3 comprises 13 residues. The CDR3 sequence is CASQRRATDTQYF. CDR3 sequence (DNA): TGTGCCAGCCAAAGGCGGGCCACAGATACGCAGTATTTT.

This clonotype appeared many times. This chain links TRBV28 with TRBJ1-2; D uncertain. Germline lookup yields CDR1 MDHEN and CDR2 SYDVKM. Trimming cost V 2 bases and J 2 bases, with 9 bases left between them. This CDR3 has 14 residues. Written as DNA, the CDR3 is TGTGCCAGCAGTTTAGGCGGCCCCAACTATGGCTACACCTTC. Protein: CASSLGGPNYGYTF.

This clonotype was observed a few times. The chain couples TRBV4-3 to TRBJ2-1; TRBD2 might be the D (5 bases). The ends were cut back, 3 bases at V and 7 bases at J, with 28 bases in the middle. The V gene's germline CDR1 is LGHNA and CDR2 YSLEER. The CDR3 spans 19 residues. This chain's CDR3 is CASSQRTNRDPKLGNEQFF. Here the CDR3 DNA reads TGCGCCAGCAGCCAGAGGACCAACCGAGACCCAAAACTAGGGAATGAGCAGTTCTTC.

The chain recombines TRBV30 with TRBJ1-6; TRBD1 aligns across 9 bases. This CDR3 comprises 13 residues. V dropped 7 bases and J dropped 9; count of bases not matched to a gene: 7. From germline, CDR1 is GTSNPN and CDR2 SVGIG (reference sequence). The CDR3 loop reads CASGTGLVSPLHF. CDR3 DNA sequence: TGTGCCTCGGGGACAGGGTTGGTTTCACCCCTCCACTTT.

This clonotype came up many times. The rearrangement links TRBV11-2 to TRBJ1-5; D ambiguous. Deletions cut 6 bases from V and 5 bases from J, with 14 bases between. This CDR3 has 14 residues. Per the germline V gene, CDR1 is SGHAT and CDR2 is FQNNGV. DNA of the CDR3: TGTGCCAGCAGAAAGGGCCCGAATGATCAGCCCCAGCATTTT. Amino acid sequence: CASRKGPNDQPQHF.